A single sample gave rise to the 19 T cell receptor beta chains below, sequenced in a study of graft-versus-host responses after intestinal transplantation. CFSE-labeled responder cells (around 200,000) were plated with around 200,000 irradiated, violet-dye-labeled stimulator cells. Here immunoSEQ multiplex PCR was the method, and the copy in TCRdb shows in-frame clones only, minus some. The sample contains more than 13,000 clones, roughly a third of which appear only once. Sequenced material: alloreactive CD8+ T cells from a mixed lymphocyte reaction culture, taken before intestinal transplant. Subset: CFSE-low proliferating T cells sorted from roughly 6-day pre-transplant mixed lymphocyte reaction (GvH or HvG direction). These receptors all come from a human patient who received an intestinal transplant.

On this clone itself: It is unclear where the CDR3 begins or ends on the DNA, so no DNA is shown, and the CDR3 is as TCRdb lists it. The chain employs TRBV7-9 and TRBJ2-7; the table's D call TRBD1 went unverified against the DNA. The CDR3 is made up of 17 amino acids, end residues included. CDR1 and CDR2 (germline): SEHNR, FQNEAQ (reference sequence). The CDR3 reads CASSNFASGTGGRAVHF.

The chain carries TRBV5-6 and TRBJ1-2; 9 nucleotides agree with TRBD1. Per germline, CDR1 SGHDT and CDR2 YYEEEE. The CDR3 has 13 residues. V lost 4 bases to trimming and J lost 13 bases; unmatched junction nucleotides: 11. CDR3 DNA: TGTGCCAGCAGCGCCGCCGGGACAGGGTTTTGCACCTTC. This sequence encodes CASSAAGTGFCTF. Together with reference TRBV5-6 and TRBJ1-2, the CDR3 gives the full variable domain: DAGVTQSPTHLIKTRGQQVTLRCSPKSGHDTVSWYQQALGQGPQFIFQYYEEEERQRGNFPDRFSGHQFPNYSSELNVNALLLGDSALYLCASSAAGTGFCTFGSGTRLTVV.

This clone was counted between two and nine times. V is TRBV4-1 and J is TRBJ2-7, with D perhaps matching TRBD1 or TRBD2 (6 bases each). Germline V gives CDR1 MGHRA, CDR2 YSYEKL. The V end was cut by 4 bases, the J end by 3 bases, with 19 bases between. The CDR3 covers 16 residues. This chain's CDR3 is CASSPGTGAFSYEQYF. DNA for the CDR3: TGCGCCAGCAGCCCGGGGACGGGGGCGTTTAGCTACGAGCAGTACTTC.

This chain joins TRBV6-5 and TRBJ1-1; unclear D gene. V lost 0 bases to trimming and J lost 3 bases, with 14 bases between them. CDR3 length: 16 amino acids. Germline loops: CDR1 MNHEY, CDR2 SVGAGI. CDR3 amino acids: CASSYSLAGLDTEAFF. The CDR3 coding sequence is TGTGCCAGCAGTTACTCGTTGGCCGGGTTGGACACTGAAGCTTTCTTT.

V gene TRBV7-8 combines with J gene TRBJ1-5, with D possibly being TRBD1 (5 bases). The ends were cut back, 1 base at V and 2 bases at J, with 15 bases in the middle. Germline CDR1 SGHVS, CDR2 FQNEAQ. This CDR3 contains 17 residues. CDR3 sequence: CASSLEGIGYGNQPQHF. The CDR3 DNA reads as TGTGCCAGCAGCTTAGAGGGGATAGGGTATGGCAATCAGCCCCAGCATTTT.

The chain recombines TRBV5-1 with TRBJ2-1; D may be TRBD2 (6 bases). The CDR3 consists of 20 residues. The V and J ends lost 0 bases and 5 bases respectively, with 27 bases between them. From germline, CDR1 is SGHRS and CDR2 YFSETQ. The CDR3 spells CASSLDSARPSGTPNNEQFF. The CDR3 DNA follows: TGCGCCAGCAGCTTGGACTCTGCCAGGCCGTCCGGGACTCCGAACAATGAGCAGTTCTTC.

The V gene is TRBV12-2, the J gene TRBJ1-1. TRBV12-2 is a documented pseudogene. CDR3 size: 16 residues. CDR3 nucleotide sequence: TGTGCAAGTCGAGCCCGGGACCCCATACCGAACACTGAAGCTTTCTTT. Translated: CASRARDPIPNTEAFF.

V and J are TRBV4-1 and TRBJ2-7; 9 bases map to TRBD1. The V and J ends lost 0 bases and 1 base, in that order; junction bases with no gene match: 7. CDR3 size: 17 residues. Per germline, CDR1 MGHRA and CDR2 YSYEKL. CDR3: CASSQDASGQGSYEQYF. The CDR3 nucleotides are TGCGCCAGCAGCCAAGATGCCTCCGGACAGGGGTCCTACGAGCAGTACTTC.

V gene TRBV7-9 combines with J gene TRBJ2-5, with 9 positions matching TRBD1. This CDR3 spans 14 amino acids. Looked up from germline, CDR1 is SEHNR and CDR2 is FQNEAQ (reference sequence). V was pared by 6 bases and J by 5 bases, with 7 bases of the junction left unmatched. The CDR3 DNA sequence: TGTGCCAGCAGTCCCCGGGGGACAGGGGAGACCCAGTACTTC. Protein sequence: CASSPRGTGETQYF.

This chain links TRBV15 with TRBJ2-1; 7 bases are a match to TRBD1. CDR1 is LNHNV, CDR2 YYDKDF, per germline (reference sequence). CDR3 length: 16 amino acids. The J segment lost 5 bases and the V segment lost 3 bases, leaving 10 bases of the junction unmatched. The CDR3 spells CATSRDRDSYNNEQFF. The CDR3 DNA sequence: TGTGCCACCAGCAGGGACCGGGACAGCTATAACAATGAGCAGTTCTTC.

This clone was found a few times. The CDR3 here is CASSYTGTAYGYTF. CDR3 coding DNA: TGTGCCAGCAGTTACACCGGGACAGCCTATGGCTACACCTTC. The chain is built from TRBV27 and TRBJ1-2; 7 nucleotides align to TRBD1. The CDR3 runs to 14 residues. CDR1 is MNHEY and CDR2 is SMNVEV in the germline V gene (reference sequence). V gave up 4 bases and J gave up 4 bases; unmatched junction bases: 6.

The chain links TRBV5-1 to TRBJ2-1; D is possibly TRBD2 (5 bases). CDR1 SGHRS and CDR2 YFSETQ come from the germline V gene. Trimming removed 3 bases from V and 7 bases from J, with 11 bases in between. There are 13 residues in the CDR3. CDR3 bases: TGCGCCAGCAGCTCGCCGGGAATTAATGAGCAGTTCTTC. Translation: CASSSPGINEQFF.

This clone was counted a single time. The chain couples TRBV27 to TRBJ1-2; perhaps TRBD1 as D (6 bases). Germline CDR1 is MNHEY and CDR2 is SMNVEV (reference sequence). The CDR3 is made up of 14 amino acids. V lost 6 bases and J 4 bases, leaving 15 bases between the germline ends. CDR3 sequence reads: CASRLGGEGYGYTF. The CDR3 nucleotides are TGTGCCAGCAGGCTGGGGGGCGAGGGCTATGGCTACACCTTC.

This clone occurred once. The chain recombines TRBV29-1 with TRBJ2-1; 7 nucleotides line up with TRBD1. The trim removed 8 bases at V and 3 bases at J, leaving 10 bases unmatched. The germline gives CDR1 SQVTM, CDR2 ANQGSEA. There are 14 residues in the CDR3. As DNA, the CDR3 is TGCAGCACCCTCCTTCGGGACAGCTACAATGAGCAGTTCTTC. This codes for CSTLLRDSYNEQFF.

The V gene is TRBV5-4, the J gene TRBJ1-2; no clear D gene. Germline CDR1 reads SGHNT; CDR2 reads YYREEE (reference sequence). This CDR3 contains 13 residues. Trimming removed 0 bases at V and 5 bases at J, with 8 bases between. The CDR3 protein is CASSLVGGYGYTF. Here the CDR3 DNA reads TGTGCCAGCAGCTTGGTTGGCGGATATGGCTACACCTTC.

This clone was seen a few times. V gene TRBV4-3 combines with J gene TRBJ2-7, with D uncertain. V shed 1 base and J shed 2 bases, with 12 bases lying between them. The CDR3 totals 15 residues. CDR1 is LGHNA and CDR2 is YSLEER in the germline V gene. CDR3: CASSQVADTTYEQYF. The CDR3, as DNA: TGCGCCAGCAGCCAAGTGGCCGATACCACCTACGAGCAGTACTTC.

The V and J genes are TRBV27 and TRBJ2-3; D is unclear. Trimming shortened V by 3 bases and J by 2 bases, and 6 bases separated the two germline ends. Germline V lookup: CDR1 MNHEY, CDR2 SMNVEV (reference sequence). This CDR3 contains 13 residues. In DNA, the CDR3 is TGTGCCAGCAGTTTCTCTCCCACAGATACGCAGTATTTT. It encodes CASSFSPTDTQYF.

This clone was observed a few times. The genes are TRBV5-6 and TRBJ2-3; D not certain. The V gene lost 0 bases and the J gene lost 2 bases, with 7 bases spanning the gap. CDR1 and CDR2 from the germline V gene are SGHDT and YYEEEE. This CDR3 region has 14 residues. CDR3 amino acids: CASSLVGATDTQYF. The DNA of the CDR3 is TGTGCCAGCAGCTTGGTCGGCGCCACAGATACGCAGTATTTT. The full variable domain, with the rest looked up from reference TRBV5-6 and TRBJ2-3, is DAGVTQSPTHLIKTRGQQVTLRCSPKSGHDTVSWYQQALGQGPQFIFQYYEEEERQRGNFPDRFSGHQFPNYSSELNVNALLLGDSALYLCASSLVGATDTQYFGPGTRLTVL.

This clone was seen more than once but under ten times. Here the CDR3 reads CASSYSGGPTEAFF. In DNA form, the CDR3 reads TGTGCCAGCAGTTACTCGGGAGGACCCACTGAAGCTTTCTTT. This chain joins TRBV6-6 and TRBJ1-1; D unresolved. Germline CDR1 and CDR2: MNHNY and SVGAGI (reference sequence). CDR3 length equals 14 residues. Trimming stripped 0 bases from V and 4 bases from J, with 9 bases between.